Included here is one TCR beta chain sequence, with context. This sample stems from a study of CD8 T cells in Susac syndrome. Per the germline V gene, CDR1 is SGHDN and CDR2 is FVKESK. Trimming at V came to 4 bases and at J to 5 bases, leaving 11 bases not matched to a gene. This CDR3 is 16 amino acids long. In blood CD8+ and CD4+ T cells, TCR beta underwent sequencing. TEMRA cells were FACS-enriched, unlike CD8+ and CD4+ T cells, which were negatively isolated. RNA totalling roughly 0.5 to 1 ug underwent reverse transcription with random hexamers. immunoSEQ multiplex PCR amplified TCR beta CDR3 across 54 Vbeta, 13 Jbeta. Via MiXCR, TCRdb re-called the immunoSEQ multiplex PCR reads, giving one row per CDR3 protein. The sample yields tens of thousands of distinct CDR3 sequences, around 94% seen once.

The chain carries TRBV14 and TRBJ2-5; 9 bases match TRBD1. The source is a human donor in good health. Specimen: CD8+ T cells from PBMCs. The CDR3 bases are TGTGCCAGCAGCCCCCTCGGGACAGGGCATAGGGAGACCCAGTACTTC. Translating gives CASSPLGTGHRETQYF.